A single sample gave rise to the 3 T cell receptor beta chains below, sequenced in a study of OX40 agonist ivuxolimab in advanced cancers. Repertoires were generated with immunoSEQ multiplex PCR, while TCRdb's copy carries only in-frame clones and drops some. The sample contains about 68,000 clones, 88% of which appear only once. The material sequenced was CD4+ or CD8+ T cells sorted from blood, taken in a trial of the OX40 agonist ivuxolimab. The receptors here all came from an adult with an advanced solid tumor such as melanoma, head and neck, liver or kidney cancer.

This clone was seen just once. The chain uses TRBV28 and TRBJ2-5; no definite D call. Trimming stripped 6 bases from V and 5 bases from J, with 7 bases between. Germline V gene data show CDR1 as MDHEN and CDR2 as SYDVKM. CDR3 length: 11 residues. The CDR3: CASRAEETQYF. The CDR3 DNA sequence: TGTGCCAGCAGGGCAGAGGAGACCCAGTACTTC.

The V and J genes are TRBV9 and TRBJ2-5; possibly TRBD1 for D (5 bases). CDR1 and CDR2 (germline): SGDLS, YYNGEE. Trimming left V 4 bases short and J 0 bases short, with 10 bases between. The CDR3 covers 14 residues. The CDR3: CASSPDKYQETQYF. For the CDR3, the DNA is TGTGCCAGCAGCCCGGACAAGTACCAAGAGACCCAGTACTTC.

The V gene is TRBV12-5, the J gene TRBJ2-2; 9 nucleotides match TRBD2. Per the germline V gene, CDR1 is LGHNT and CDR2 is FRNRAP. Trimming took 0 bases from V and 7 from J; bases not matched to a gene: 12. The CDR3 sequence is 18 residues long. The CDR3 protein is CASGLVVASGAFLGELFF. The DNA of the CDR3 is TGTGCTAGTGGTTTGGTAGTTGCTAGCGGGGCCTTCCTCGGGGAGCTGTTTTTT.